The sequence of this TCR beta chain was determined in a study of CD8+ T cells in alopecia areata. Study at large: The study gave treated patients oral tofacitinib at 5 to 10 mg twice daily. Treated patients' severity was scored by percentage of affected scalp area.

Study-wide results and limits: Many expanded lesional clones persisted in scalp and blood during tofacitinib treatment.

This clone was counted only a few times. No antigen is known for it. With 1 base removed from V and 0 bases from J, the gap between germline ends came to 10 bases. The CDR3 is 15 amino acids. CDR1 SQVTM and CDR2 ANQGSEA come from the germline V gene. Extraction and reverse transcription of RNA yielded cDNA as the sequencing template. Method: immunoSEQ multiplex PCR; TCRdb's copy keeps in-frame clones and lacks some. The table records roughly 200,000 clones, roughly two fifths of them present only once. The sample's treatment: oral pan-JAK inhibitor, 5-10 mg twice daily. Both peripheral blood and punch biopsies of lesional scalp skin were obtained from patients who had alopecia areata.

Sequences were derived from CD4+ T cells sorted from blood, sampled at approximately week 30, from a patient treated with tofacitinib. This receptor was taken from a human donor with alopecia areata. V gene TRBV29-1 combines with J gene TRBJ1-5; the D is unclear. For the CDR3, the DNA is TGCAGCGTTGAAGGTTCCCGCGATAGCAATCAGCCCCAGCATTTT. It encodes CSVEGSRDSNQPQHF. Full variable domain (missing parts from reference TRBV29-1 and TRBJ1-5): SAVISQKPSRDICQRGTSLTIQCQVDSQVTMMFWYRQQPGQSLTLIATANQGSEATYESGFVIDKFPISRPNLTFSTLTVSNMSPEDSSIYLCSVEGSRDSNQPQHFGDGTRLSIL.